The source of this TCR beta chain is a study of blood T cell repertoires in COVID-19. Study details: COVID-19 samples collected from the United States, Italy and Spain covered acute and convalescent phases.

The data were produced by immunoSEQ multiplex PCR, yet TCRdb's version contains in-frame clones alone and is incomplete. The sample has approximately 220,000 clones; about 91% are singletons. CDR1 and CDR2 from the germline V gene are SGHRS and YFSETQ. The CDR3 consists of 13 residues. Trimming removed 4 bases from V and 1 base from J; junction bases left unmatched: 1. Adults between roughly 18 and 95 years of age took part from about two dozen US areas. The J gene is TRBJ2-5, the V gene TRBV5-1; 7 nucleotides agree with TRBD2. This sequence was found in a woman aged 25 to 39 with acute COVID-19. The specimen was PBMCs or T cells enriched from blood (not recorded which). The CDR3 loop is CASSPGGQETQYF. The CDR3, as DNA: TGCGCCAGCAGCCCGGGGGGCCAAGAGACCCAGTACTTC. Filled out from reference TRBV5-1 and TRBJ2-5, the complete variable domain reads KAGVTQTPRYLIKTRGQQVTLSCSPISGHRSVSWYQQTPGQGLQFLFEYFSETQRNKGNFPGRFSGRQFSNSRSEMNVSTLELGDSALYLCASSPGGQETQYFGPGTRLLVL.